The subject of this entry is one TCR beta chain. Recruited during active infection, patients (from Seattle) were subsequently followed longitudinally. This specimen comes from a study of blood T cell repertoires in COVID-19. About the study: Collection of acute and convalescent COVID-19 samples took place in the United States, Italy and Spain. T cells, B-cell-depleted T cells, or PBMCs provided the cDNA or gDNA that served as material.

This CDR3 comprises 14 residues. The V gene's germline CDR1 is SGHTA and CDR2 FQGNSA. V lost 4 bases and J 5 bases, leaving 11 bases between the germline ends. The table came from immunoSEQ multiplex PCR; TCRdb's copy has only in-frame clones and leaves some out. The table records around 120,000 clones, around 91% of them present only once. The chain is built from TRBV7-2 and TRBJ1-4; D is perhaps TRBD1 (6 bases). Sequenced input: peripheral blood. The source is a woman aged 55-75 years with COVID-19, enrolled during active disease. The CDR3 DNA reads as TGTGCCAGCAGCTCTGGGGGCTGGAATGAAAAACTGTTTTTT. It encodes CASSSGGWNEKLFF.